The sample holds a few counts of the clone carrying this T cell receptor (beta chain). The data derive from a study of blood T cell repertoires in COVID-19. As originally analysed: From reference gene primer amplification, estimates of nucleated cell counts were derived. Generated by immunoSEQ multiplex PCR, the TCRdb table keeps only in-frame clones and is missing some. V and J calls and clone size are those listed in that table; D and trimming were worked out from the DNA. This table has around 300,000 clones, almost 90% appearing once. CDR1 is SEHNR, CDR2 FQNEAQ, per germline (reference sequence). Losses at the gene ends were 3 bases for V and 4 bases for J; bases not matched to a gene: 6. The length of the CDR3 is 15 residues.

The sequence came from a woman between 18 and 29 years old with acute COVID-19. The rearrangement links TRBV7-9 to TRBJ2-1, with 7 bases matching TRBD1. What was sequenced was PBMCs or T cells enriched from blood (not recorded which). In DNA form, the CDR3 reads TGTGCCAGCAGCTTCAGGTCAGGGGGTTACAATGAGCAGTTCTTC. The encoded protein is CASSFRSGGYNEQFF. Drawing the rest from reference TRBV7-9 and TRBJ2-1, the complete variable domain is DTGVSQNPRHKITKRGQNVTFRCDPISEHNRLYWYRQTLGQGPEFLTYFQNEAQLEKSRLLSDRFSAERPKGSFSTLEIQRTEQGDSAMYLCASSFRSGGYNEQFFGPGTRLTVL.